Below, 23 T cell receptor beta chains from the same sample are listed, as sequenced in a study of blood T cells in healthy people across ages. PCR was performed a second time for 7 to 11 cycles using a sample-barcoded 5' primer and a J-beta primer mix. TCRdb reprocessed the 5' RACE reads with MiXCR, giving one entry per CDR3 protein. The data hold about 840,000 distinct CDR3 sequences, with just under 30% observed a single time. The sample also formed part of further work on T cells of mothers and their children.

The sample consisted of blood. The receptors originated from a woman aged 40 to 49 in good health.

The CDR3: CASSQNSDYGYTF. The CDR3 nucleotides read TGTGCCAGCAGCCAGAATAGTGACTATGGCTACACCTTC. V is TRBV5-6 and J is TRBJ1-2; D unresolved. The CDR3 has 13 residues. Germline lookup yields CDR1 SGHDT and CDR2 YYEEEE. Trimming cost V 4 bases and J 3 bases, with 10 bases left between them.

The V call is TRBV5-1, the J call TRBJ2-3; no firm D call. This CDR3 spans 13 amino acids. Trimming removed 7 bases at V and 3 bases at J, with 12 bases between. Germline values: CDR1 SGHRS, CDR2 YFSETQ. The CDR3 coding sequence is TGCGCCAGCCGACGTTCGGGTACAGATACGCAGTATTTT. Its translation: CASRRSGTDTQYF.

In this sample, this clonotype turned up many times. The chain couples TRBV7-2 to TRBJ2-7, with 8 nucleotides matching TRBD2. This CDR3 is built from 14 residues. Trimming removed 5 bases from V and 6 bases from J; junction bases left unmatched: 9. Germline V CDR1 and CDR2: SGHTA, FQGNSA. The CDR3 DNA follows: TGTGCCAGCAGCGCATTTAGCGGGGTATCCGAGCAGTACTTC. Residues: CASSAFSGVSEQYF.

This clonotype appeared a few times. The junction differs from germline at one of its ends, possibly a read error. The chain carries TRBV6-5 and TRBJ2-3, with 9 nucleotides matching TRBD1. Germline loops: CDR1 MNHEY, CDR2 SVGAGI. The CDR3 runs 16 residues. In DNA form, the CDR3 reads TGTGCCAGCAGTTCCACAGGGGGCAAGGGCACAGATACGCGGTATTTT. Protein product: CASSSTGGKGTDTRYF.

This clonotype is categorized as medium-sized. In DNA, the CDR3 is TGTGCCTGGAGTGTGGACGGGCACCGGGAGACCCAGTACTTC. Translating gives CAWSVDGHRETQYF. The chain links TRBV30 to TRBJ2-5; D uncertain. The CDR3 consists of 14 residues. Deletions cut 0 bases from V and 5 bases from J, with 13 bases between. CDR1 is GTSNPN, CDR2 SVGIG, per germline (reference sequence).

The CDR3 here is CATSGTTGNGYTF. CDR3 nucleotide sequence: TGTGCCACCAGTGGGACGACAGGGAATGGCTACACCTTC. This chain uses TRBV24-1 with TRBJ1-2, with 7 positions matching TRBD1. Germline CDR1 reads KGHDR; CDR2 reads SFDVKD. The CDR3 has 13 residues. V gave up 5 bases and J gave up 6 bases; unmatched junction bases: 5.

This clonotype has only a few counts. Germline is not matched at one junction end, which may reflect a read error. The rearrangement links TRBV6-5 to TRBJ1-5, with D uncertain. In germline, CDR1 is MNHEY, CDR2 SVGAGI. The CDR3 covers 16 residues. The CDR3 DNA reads TGTGCCAGCAGTTACTCCCCCCTAGCTAGCAATCAGCCCCCGCATTTT. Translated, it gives CASSYSPLASNQPPHF.

CDR3 sequence: CASSPTMNTEAFF. The CDR3 bases are TGTGCCAGCAGCCCCACTATGAACACTGAAGCTTTCTTT. The rearrangement links TRBV9 to TRBJ1-1; D remains ambiguous. CDR3 size: 13 residues. Trimming cost V 4 bases and J 0 bases, with 7 bases left between them. Germline V gives CDR1 SGDLS, CDR2 YYNGEE.

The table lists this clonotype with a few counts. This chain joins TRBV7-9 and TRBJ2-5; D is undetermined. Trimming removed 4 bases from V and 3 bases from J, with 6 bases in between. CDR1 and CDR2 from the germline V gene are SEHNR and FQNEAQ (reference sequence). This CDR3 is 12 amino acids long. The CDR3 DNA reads TGTGCCAGCAGCTCAGTTAAAGAGACCCAGTACTTC. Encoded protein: CASSSVKETQYF.

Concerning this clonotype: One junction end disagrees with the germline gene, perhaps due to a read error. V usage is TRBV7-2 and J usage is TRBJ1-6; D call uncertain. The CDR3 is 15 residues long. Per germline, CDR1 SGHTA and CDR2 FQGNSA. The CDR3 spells CASRQGSAGGSPLHF. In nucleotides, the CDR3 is TGTGCTAGCAGGCAAGGGTCCGCTGGTGGTTCACCCCTCCACTTT.

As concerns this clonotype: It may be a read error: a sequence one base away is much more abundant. In DNA form, the CDR3 reads TGTGCCAGCAGTTCGGACAGGGAATACTATGGCTGCACCTTC. Translated: CASSSDREYYGCTF. This chain joins TRBV28 and TRBJ1-2; 8 bases align to TRBD1. CDR1 is MDHEN and CDR2 is SYDVKM in the germline V gene. This CDR3 comprises 14 residues.

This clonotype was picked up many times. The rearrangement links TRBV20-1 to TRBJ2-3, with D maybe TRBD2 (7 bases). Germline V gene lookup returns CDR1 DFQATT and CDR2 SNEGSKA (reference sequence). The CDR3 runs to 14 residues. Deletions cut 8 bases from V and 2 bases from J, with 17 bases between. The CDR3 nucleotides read TGCAGTCCTATAGGGGGGGTTAACACAGATACGCAGTATTTT. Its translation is CSPIGGVNTDTQYF.

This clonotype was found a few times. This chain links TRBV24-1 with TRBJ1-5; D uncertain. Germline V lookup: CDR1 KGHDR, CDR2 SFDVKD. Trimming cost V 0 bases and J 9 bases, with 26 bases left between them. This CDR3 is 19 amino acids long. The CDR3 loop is CATSDLNDVRRTDVGPQHF. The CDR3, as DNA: TGTGCCACCAGTGATTTGAATGATGTTCGCCGGACGGACGTCGGGCCCCAGCATTTT.

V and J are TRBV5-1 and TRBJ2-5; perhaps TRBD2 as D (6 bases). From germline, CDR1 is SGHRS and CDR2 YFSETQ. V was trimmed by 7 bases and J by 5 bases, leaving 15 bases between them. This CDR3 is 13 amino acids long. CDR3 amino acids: CASGQGLGETQYF. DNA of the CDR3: TGCGCCAGCGGGCAGGGACTGGGGGAGACCCAGTACTTC.

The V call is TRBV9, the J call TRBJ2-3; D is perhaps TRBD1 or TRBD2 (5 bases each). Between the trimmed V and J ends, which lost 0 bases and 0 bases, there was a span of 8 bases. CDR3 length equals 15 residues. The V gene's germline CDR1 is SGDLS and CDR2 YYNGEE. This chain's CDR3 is CASSVVGGSTDTQYF. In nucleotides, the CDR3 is TGTGCCAGCAGCGTAGTTGGGGGAAGCACAGATACGCAGTATTTT. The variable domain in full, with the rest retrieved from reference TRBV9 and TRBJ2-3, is DSGVTQTPKHLITATGQRVTLRCSPRSGDLSVYWYQQSLDQGLQFLIQYYNGEERAKGNILERFSAQQFPDLHSELNLSSLELGDSALYFCASSVVGGSTDTQYFGPGTRLTVL.

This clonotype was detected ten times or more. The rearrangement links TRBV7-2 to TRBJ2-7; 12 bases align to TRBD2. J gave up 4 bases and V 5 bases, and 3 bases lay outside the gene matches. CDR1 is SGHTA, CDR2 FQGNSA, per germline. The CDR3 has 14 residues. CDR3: CASSHGLAGYEQYF. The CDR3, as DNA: TGTGCCAGCAGCCACGGACTAGCGGGGTACGAGCAGTACTTC.

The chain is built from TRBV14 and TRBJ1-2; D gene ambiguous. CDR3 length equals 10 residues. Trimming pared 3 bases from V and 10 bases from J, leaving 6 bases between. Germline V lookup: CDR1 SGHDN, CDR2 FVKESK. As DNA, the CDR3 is TGTGCCAGCAGCCAGGATGACTACACCTTC. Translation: CASSQDDYTF.

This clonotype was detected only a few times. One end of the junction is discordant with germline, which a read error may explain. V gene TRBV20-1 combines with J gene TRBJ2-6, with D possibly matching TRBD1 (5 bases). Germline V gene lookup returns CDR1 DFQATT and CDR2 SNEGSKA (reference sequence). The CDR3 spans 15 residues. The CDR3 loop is CSASRSRAGANVRTF. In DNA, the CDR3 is TGCAGTGCTAGTCGGTCCAGAGCTGGGGCCAACGTCCGGACTTTC.

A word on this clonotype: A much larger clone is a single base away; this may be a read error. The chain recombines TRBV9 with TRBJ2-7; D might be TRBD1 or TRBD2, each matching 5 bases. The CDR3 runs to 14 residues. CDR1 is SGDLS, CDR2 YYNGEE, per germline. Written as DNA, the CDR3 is TGTGCCCGCAGCGTAGGGGCGGGTCCCTACGAGCAGTACTTC. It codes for CARSVGAGPYEQYF.

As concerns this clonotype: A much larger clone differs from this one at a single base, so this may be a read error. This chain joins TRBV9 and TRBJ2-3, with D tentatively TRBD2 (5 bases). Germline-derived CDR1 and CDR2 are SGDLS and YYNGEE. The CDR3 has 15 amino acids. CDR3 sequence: CASSVGWSGTDAQYF. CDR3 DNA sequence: TGTGCCAGCAGCGTAGGATGGAGCGGCACAGATGCGCAGTATTTT.

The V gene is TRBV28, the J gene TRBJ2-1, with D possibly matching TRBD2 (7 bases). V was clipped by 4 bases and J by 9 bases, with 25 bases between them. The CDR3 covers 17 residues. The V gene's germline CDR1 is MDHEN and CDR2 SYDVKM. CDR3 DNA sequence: TGTGCCAGCAGTTACTCCAAGGGAGGGGGGGCCGCGGGTGAGCAGTTCTTC. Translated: CASSYSKGGGAAGEQFF.

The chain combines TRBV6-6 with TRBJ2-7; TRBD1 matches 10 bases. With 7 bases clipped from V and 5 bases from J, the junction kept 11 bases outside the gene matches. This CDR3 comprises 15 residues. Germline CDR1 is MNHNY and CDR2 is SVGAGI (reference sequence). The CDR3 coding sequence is TGTGCCAGCACCCGGACAGGGGGTATATTAGACGAGCAGTACTTC. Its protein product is CASTRTGGILDEQYF.

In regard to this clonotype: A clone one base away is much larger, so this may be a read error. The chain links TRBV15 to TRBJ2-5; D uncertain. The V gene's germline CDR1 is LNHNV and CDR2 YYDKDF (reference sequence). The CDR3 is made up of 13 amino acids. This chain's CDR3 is CATSRSLGEAQYF. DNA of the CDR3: TGTGCCACCAGCAGATCCCTCGGAGAGGCCCAGTACTTC.